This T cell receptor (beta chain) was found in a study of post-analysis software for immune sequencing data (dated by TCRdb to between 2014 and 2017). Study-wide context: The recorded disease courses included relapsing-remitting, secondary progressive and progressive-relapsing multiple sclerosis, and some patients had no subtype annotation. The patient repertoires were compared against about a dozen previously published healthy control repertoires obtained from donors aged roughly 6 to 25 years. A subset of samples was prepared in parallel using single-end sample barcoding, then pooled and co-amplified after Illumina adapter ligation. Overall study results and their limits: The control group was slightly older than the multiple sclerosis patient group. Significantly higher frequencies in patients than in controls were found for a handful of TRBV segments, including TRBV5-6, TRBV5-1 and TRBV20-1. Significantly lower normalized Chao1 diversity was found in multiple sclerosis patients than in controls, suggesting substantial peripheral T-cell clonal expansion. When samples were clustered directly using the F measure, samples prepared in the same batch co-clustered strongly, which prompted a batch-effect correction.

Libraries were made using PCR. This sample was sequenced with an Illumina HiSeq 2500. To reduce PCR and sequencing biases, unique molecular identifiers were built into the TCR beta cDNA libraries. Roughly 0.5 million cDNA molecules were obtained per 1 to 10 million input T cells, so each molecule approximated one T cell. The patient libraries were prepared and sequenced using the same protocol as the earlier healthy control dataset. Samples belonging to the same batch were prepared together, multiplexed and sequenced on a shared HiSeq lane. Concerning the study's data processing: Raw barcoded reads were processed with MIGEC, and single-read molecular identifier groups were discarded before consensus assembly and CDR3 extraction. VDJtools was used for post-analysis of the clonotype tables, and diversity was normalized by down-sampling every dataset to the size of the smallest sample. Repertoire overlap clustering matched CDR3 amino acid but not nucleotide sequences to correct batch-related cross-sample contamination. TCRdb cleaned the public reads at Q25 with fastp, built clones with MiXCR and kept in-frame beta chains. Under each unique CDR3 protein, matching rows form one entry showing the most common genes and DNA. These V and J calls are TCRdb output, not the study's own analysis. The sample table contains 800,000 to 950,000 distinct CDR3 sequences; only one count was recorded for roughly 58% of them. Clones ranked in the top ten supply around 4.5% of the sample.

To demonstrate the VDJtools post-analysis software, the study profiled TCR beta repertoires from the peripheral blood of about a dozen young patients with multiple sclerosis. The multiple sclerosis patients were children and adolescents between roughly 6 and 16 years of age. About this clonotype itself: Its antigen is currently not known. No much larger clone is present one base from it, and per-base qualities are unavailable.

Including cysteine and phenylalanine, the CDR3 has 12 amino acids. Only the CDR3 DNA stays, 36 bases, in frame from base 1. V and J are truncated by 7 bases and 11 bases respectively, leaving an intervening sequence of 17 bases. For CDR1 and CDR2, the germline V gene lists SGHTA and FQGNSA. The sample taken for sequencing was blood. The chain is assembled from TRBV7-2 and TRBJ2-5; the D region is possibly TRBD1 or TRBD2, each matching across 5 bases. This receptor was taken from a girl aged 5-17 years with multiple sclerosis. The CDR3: CASTPNRWEQYF. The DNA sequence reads TGTGCCAGCACTCCGAACAGGTGGGAGCAGTACTTC.